Below are 5 T cell receptor beta chains sequenced from a single sample in a study of identical twins. TCRdb reprocessed the 5' RACE reads with MiXCR, giving one entry per CDR3 protein. Among just under 650,000 distinct CDR3 sequences listed, roughly 7.2% were seen once. A further study also used this sample, focusing on yellow fever vaccine responses in identical twins.

Sequencing was performed on PBMCs. These receptors originate from a woman aged 18-29 years in good health.

This clonotype was observed a few times. This sequence joins TRBV9 and TRBJ1-1; D is ambiguous. V was shortened by 0 bases and J by 8 bases, with 14 bases between the two germline ends. Germline V lookup: CDR1 SGDLS, CDR2 YYNGEE. The CDR3 spans 14 residues. The CDR3 DNA is TGTGCCAGCAGCGTAGGCCCGGTCATGATGGAAGCTTTCTTT. It encodes CASSVGPVMMEAFF.

This clonotype was observed a few times. The chain uses TRBV4-1 and TRBJ2-2; 9 bases map to TRBD2. The ends lost 0 bases at V and 4 bases at J; junction bases unmatched: 9. Germline CDR1 and CDR2: MGHRA and YSYEKL. This CDR3 is built from 18 residues. CDR3 residues: CASSQDTAGGPSTGELFF. The DNA for the CDR3 is TGCGCCAGCAGCCAAGATACGGCGGGGGGGCCTAGCACCGGGGAGCTGTTTTTT.

The chain is built from TRBV2 and TRBJ2-2; possibly TRBD2 for D (6 bases). The CDR3 totals 16 residues. Trimming shortened V by 8 bases and J by 5 bases, and 21 bases separated the two germline ends. The germline CDR1 and CDR2 sequences are SNHLY and FYNNEI. CDR3 sequence reads: CASGRGDSPGTGELFF. The CDR3 DNA follows: TGTGCCAGCGGAAGAGGGGACTCCCCTGGGACCGGGGAGCTGTTTTTT.

At least ten counts were recorded for this clonotype. V gene TRBV6-5 combines with J gene TRBJ2-4; D may be TRBD2 (7 bases). The CDR3 extends over 15 amino acids. The germline gives CDR1 MNHEY, CDR2 SVGAGI. With 2 bases removed from V and 4 bases from J, the gap between germline ends came to 12 bases. The CDR3 loop is CASSYQGGGKNIQYF. The CDR3 DNA is TGTGCCAGCAGTTACCAGGGAGGGGGTAAAAACATTCAGTACTTC.

This chain joins TRBV5-1 and TRBJ2-1; 10 nucleotides agree with TRBD2. Germline loops: CDR1 SGHRS, CDR2 YFSETQ. The CDR3 extends over 16 amino acids. After removal of 0 bases from V and 6 bases from J, the junction contained 6 bases not matched to a gene. The CDR3 nucleotides are TGCGCCAGCAGCTTGGCCGCTAGCGGGAGTTCCAATGAGCAGTTCTTC. The encoded protein is CASSLAASGSSNEQFF.